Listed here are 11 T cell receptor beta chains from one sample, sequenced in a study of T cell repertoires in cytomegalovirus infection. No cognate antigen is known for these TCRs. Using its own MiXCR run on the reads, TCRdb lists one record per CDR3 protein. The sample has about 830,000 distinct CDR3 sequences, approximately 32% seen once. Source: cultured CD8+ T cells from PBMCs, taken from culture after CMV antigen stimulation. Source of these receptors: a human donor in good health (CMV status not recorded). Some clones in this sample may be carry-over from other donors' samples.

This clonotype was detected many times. This CDR3 reads CASSRSGVYNEQFF. The CDR3 DNA reads as TGTGCCAGCAGTCGCTCGGGGGTATACAATGAGCAGTTCTTC. V and J are TRBV7-6 and TRBJ2-1; possibly TRBD2 for D (6 bases). The CDR3 is 14 amino acids. Germline V gene data show CDR1 as SGHVS and CDR2 as FNYEAQ. Trimming shortened V by 6 bases and J by 4 bases, and 13 bases separated the two germline ends.

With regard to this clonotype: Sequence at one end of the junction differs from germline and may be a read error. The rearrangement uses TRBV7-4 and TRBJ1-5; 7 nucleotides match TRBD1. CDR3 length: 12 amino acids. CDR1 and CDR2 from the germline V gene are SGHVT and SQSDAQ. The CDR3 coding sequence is TGTGTCAGCACGGACAGGTATCAGCCCCAGCATTTT. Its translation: CVSTDRYQPQHF.

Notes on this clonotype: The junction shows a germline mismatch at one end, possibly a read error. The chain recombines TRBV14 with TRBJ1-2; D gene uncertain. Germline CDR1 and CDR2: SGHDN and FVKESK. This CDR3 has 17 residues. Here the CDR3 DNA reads TGTGTCAGCAGCGCAACCCACGGGGTCCCCTCAACCTATGGCTACACCTTC. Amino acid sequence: CVSSATHGVPSTYGYTF.

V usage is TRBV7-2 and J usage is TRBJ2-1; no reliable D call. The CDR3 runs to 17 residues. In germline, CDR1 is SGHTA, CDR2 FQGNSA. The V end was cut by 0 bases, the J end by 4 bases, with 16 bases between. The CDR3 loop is CASSLAGRWDGYNEQFF. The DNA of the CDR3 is TGTGCCAGCAGCTTAGCGGGTAGGTGGGATGGATACAATGAGCAGTTCTTC.

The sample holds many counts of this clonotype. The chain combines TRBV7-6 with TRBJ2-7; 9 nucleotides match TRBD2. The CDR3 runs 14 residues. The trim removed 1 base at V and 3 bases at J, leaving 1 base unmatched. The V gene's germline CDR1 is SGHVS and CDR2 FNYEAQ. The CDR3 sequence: CASSLGAGGYEQYF. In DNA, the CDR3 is TGTGCCAGCAGCTTAGGAGCGGGGGGCTACGAGCAGTACTTC.

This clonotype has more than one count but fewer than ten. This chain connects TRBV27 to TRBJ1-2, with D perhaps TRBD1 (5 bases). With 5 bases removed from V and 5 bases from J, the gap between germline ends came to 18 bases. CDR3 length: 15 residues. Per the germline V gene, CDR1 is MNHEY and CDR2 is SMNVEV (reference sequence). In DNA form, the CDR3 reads TGTGCCAGCAGTCCTCATGATCCGGGACTATATGGCTACACCTTC. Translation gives CASSPHDPGLYGYTF.

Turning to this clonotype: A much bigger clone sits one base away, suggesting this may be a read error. The chain's CDR3 is CASSLRGALEKLFF. The CDR3 nucleotides read TGTGCCAGCAGCTTACGGGGGGCGCTTGAAAAACTGTTTTTT. This chain links TRBV7-4 with TRBJ1-4; tentatively, D is TRBD1 (6 bases). Germline assignment: CDR1 SGHVT and CDR2 SQSDAQ. The CDR3 loop spans 14 amino acids. V lost 2 bases to trimming and J lost 7 bases, with 11 bases between them.

CDR3 region: CASSEDRGSNQPQHF. The CDR3 nucleotides are TGTGCCAGCAGTGAAGACAGGGGTAGCAATCAGCCCCAGCATTTT. V usage is TRBV6-1 and J usage is TRBJ1-5, with 7 bases aligning to TRBD1. In germline, CDR1 is MNHNS, CDR2 SASEGT. The CDR3 sequence is 15 residues long. Losses at the gene ends were 1 base for V and 0 bases for J; bases not matched to a gene: 0.

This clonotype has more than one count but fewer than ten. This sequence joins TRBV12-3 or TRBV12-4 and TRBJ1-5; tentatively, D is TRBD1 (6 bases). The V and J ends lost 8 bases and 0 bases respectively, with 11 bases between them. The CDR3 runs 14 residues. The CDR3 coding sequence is TGTGCCAGCGAAGGACAGCATAGCAATCAGCCCCAGCATTTT. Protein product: CASEGQHSNQPQHF.

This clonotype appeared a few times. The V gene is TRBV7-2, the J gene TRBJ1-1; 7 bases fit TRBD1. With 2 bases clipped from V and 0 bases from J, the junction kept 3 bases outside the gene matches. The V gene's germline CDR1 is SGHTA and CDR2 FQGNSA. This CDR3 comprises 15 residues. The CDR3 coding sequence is TGTGCCAGCAGCTTATTCGACAGGGTGAACACTGAAGCTTTCTTT. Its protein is CASSLFDRVNTEAFF.

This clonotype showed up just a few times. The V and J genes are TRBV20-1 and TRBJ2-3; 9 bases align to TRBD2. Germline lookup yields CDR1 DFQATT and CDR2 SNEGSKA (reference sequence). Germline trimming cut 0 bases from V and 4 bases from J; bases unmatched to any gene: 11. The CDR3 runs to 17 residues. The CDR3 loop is CSARDPASGAVADTQYF. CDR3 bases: TGCAGTGCTAGAGATCCGGCTAGCGGGGCCGTGGCAGATACGCAGTATTTT.